These 29 T cell receptor beta chains came from one sample sequenced in a study of T-cell reconstitution after alpha-beta-depleted transplantation in children. The TCRbeta library incorporated unique molecular identifiers. TCRdb redid the calling of the PCR reads with MiXCR, one entry per CDR3 protein. The sample lists about 70,000 distinct CDR3 sequences; roughly a tenth were seen once. The sample here was PBMCs, taken before TCRalphabeta/CD19-depleted stem cell transplant. Source of these receptors: a boy aged 5-17 years with acute myeloid leukemia, due to receive a stem cell transplant.

This clonotype has ten or more counts. This chain uses TRBV6-5 with TRBJ2-2; 8 nucleotides match TRBD2. This CDR3 region has 18 residues. The J segment lost 7 bases and the V segment lost 0 bases, leaving 13 bases of the junction unmatched. Germline CDR1 MNHEY, CDR2 SVGAGI. The CDR3 DNA is TGTGCCAGCAGTTACTCGAATGTAATAGCGGGAAATTACGGGGAGCTGTTTTTT. Amino acid sequence: CASSYSNVIAGNYGELFF.

The table lists this clonotype with many counts. This rearrangement joins TRBV24-1 to TRBJ2-3; D uncertain. The CDR3 contains 11 residues. Trimming cost V 7 bases and J 6 bases, with 7 bases left between them. Germline lookup yields CDR1 KGHDR and CDR2 SFDVKD. In DNA form, the CDR3 reads TGTGCCACCAGGACCCGGGATACGCAGTATTTT. It yields the protein CATRTRDTQYF.

This clonotype was seen ten or more times. This sequence joins TRBV12-3 or TRBV12-4 and TRBJ2-3; D unresolved. The V end was cut by 8 bases, the J end by 6 bases, with 18 bases between. The CDR3 is made up of 14 amino acids. CDR3 sequence (DNA): TGTGCCAGCTCTCCCACAATTTTCCCCGATACGCAGTATTTT. Residues: CASSPTIFPDTQYF.

This clonotype has a handful of counts. The genes are TRBV11-2 and TRBJ2-5, with D hard to call. The V gene's germline CDR1 is SGHAT and CDR2 FQNNGV. The CDR3 totals 14 residues. V was cut by 5 bases and J by 3 bases, with 13 bases left in between. Here the CDR3 DNA reads TGTGCCAGCAGCCTTTGGTCCGCAAAAGAGACCCAGTACTTC. Translated: CASSLWSAKETQYF.

This clonotype turned up a few times. The V call is TRBV18, the J call TRBJ1-1, with D unresolved. With 0 bases removed from V and 4 bases from J, the gap between germline ends came to 12 bases. Germline V gives CDR1 KGHSH, CDR2 LQKENI. The CDR3 length is 15 residues. The CDR3 is CASSPPTGGGTEAFF. CDR3 DNA sequence: TGTGCCAGCTCACCACCGACGGGCGGTGGCACTGAAGCTTTCTTT.

This clonotype was detected only a few times. The J gene is TRBJ2-3, the V gene TRBV18, with a possible D match to TRBD1 (6 bases). Germline CDR1 KGHSH, CDR2 LQKENI. The CDR3 sequence is 13 residues long. Between the trimmed V and J ends, which lost 3 bases and 6 bases, there was a span of 10 bases. The CDR3 region is CASSPGGADTQYF. CDR3 DNA sequence: TGTGCCAGCTCACCTGGGGGCGCGGATACGCAGTATTTT. Full variable domain (rest looked up from reference TRBV18 and TRBJ2-3): NAGVMQNPRHLVRRRGQEARLRCSPMKGHSHVYWYRQLPEEGLKFMVYLQKENIIDESGMPKERFSAEFPKEGPSILRIQQVVRGDSAAYFCASSPGGADTQYFGPGTRLTVL.

This clonotype was recorded at least ten times. The chain has TRBV20-1 and TRBJ2-3, with D perhaps TRBD2 (5 bases). Trimming took off 4 bases at V and 0 bases at J, with 14 bases between the two ends. The V gene's germline CDR1 is DFQATT and CDR2 SNEGSKA (reference sequence). This CDR3 has 15 residues. The CDR3 DNA reads TGCAGTGCTAAGATAGCGCAATTAAGCACAGATACGCAGTATTTT. The encoded protein is CSAKIAQLSTDTQYF.

This clonotype was observed many times. This chain connects TRBV10-3 to TRBJ1-1; no clear D gene. V was shortened by 6 bases and J by 0 bases, with 11 bases between the two germline ends. The germline CDR1 and CDR2 sequences are ENHRY and SYGVKD. The CDR3 is made up of 14 amino acids. The CDR3 DNA is TGTGCCATCAGGGCACTTTTAATGAACACTGAAGCTTTCTTT. Translated, it gives CAIRALLMNTEAFF.

This clonotype was found many times. V usage is TRBV5-6 and J usage is TRBJ2-1; the D gene could be TRBD1 or TRBD2 (6 bases each). The length of the CDR3 is 16 residues. V was trimmed by 4 bases and J by 12 bases, leaving 26 bases between them. Per the germline V gene, CDR1 is SGHDT and CDR2 is YYEEEE. The CDR3 region is CASSRGLGQGNIGQFF. The CDR3 nucleotides read TGTGCCAGCAGCCGGGGGTTGGGCCAGGGGAATATAGGGCAGTTCTTC.

This clonotype was recorded at least ten times. The rearrangement joins TRBV5-1 to TRBJ1-3; possibly TRBD1 for D (5 bases). The germline V gene encodes CDR1 SGHRS and CDR2 YFSETQ. CDR3 size: 16 residues. The V and J ends lost 0 bases and 3 bases respectively, with 13 bases between them. CDR3 nucleotides: TGCGCCAGCAGCTTGGCGGGGGGACGGAATGGAAACACCATATATTTT. Encoded protein: CASSLAGGRNGNTIYF.

In this sample, this clonotype turned up many times. The DNA of the CDR3 is TGTGCCAGCAGTTACAAGGGGGCGAGCTCCTATAATTCACCCCTCCACTTT. It encodes CASSYKGASSYNSPLHF. J is TRBJ1-6 and V is TRBV6-5, with TRBD1 matching over 7 bases. The CDR3 is 17 residues long. Germline CDR1 and CDR2: MNHEY and SVGAGI. V lost 2 bases, J lost 0 bases, and 4 bases stayed unmatched.

The J gene is TRBJ1-1, the V gene TRBV7-2; 7 bases match TRBD1. The CDR3 consists of 16 residues. Germline CDR1 and CDR2: SGHTA and FQGNSA. With 5 bases clipped from V and 2 bases from J, the junction kept 11 bases outside the gene matches. CDR3 in DNA: TGTGCCAGCAGCGTCCGACCGGGACAGCAAAACACTGAAGCTTTCTTT. Encoded protein: CASSVRPGQQNTEAFF.

Ten or more counts support this clonotype. The J gene is TRBJ1-3, the V gene TRBV20-1; no clear D. The CDR3 spans 11 residues. Germline CDR1 is DFQATT and CDR2 is SNEGSKA (reference sequence). Trimming removed 1 base at V and 5 bases at J, with 3 bases between. Here the CDR3 DNA reads TGCAGTGCTAGAGCGCGAAACACCATATATTTT. Translation gives CSARARNTIYF.

This clonotype came up many times. The V and J genes are TRBV7-3 and TRBJ2-7; 7 bases align to TRBD2. V lost 6 bases, J lost 6 bases, and 5 bases stayed unmatched. This CDR3 is built from 12 residues. The germline gives CDR1 SGHTA, CDR2 FQGTGA. The CDR3 protein is CASSGIAGEQYF. CDR3 coding DNA: TGTGCCAGCAGTGGAATAGCGGGCGAGCAGTACTTC.

This clonotype was observed at least ten times. This chain uses TRBV5-6 with TRBJ2-1, with D perhaps TRBD2 (5 bases). The ends were cut back, 5 bases at V and 4 bases at J, with 13 bases in the middle. Germline lookup yields CDR1 SGHDT and CDR2 YYEEEE. The CDR3 is made up of 14 amino acids. The CDR3 loop is CASRGRDRYNEQFF. The CDR3 DNA follows: TGTGCCAGCAGGGGCCGGGATCGGTACAATGAGCAGTTCTTC.

This clonotype showed up many times. J is TRBJ2-7 and V is TRBV20-1; D might be TRBD1 or TRBD2, each matching 5 bases. The CDR3 is made up of 18 amino acids. V was cut by 1 base and J by 0 bases, with 22 bases left in between. Germline assignment: CDR1 DFQATT and CDR2 SNEGSKA (reference sequence). The CDR3 reads CSARVEERGALSSYEQYF. The CDR3 DNA sequence: TGCAGTGCTAGAGTAGAGGAGAGAGGGGCCCTAAGCTCCTACGAGCAGTACTTC.

This clonotype was seen many times. The chain has TRBV4-2 and TRBJ2-3; 12 nucleotides align to TRBD2. Unmatched junction bases numbered 9, after V lost 5 bases and J lost 6 bases. Germline values: CDR1 LGHNA, CDR2 YNFKEQ. The CDR3 contains 16 residues. The CDR3 DNA sequence: TGTGCCAGCAGCTCAGCTAGCGGGGGGGCGGAGGATACGCAGTATTTT. As protein: CASSSASGGAEDTQYF.

This clonotype was seen just once. A much larger clonotype is one base distant, so this may be a read error. The V gene is TRBV20-1, the J gene TRBJ2-7; 8 nucleotides match TRBD2. CDR3 size: 17 residues. The V and J ends lost 1 base and 2 bases, in that order; junction bases with no gene match: 13. From germline, CDR1 is DFQATT and CDR2 SNEGSKA (reference sequence). The CDR3 bases are TGCAGTGCTAGAGTCGGGGTAGCGGGGTTTAGGACCTACGAGCAGTACTTC. This gives the protein CSARVGVAGFRTYEQYF.

In this sample, this clonotype turned up many times. V and J are TRBV6-5 and TRBJ1-4; D gene unclear. The V end was cut by 5 bases, the J end by 0 bases, with 10 bases between. Looked up from germline, CDR1 is MNHEY and CDR2 is SVGAGI. The CDR3 is made up of 15 amino acids. As DNA, the CDR3 is TGTGCCAGCAGTACTGGACGGCCAACTAATGAAAAACTGTTTTTT. This sequence encodes CASSTGRPTNEKLFF.

This clonotype was counted ten times or more. The chain uses TRBV7-8 and TRBJ2-1, with unresolved D. The germline V and J ends were trimmed by 5 bases and 9 bases, with 11 bases remaining between them. The CDR3 has 12 amino acids. Per the germline V gene, CDR1 is SGHVS and CDR2 is FQNEAQ. The CDR3 protein is CASSPALPEQFF. The DNA for the CDR3 is TGTGCCAGCAGCCCCGCTCTGCCTGAGCAGTTCTTC.

Only a few counts were recorded for this clonotype. V is TRBV10-1 and J is TRBJ2-3; 9 bases are shared with TRBD2. CDR3 size: 16 residues. V was clipped by 6 bases and J by 0 bases; unmatched bases: 7. Germline V gene lookup returns CDR1 WNHNN and CDR2 SYGVQD (reference sequence). DNA of the CDR3: TGCGCCAGCAGCTACGTTAGCGGGAGCAGCACAGATACGCAGTATTTT. Protein product: CASSYVSGSSTDTQYF.

The DNA of the CDR3 is TGTGCCACCCGGACGGCACGGGACACTGAAGCTTTCTTT. Translating it yields CATRTARDTEAFF. The chain is built from TRBV24-1 and TRBJ1-1; D is undetermined. CDR3 length: 13 residues. Per the germline V gene, CDR1 is KGHDR and CDR2 is SFDVKD. The V end lost 9 bases, the J end lost 3 bases, and 13 bases lay between the germline ends.

This clonotype was detected ten times or more. This CDR3 is CASSSGGNTIYF. CDR3 bases: TGTGCCAGCAGTTCCGGTGGAAACACCATATATTTT. The rearrangement links TRBV27 to TRBJ1-3; D remains ambiguous. Germline lookup yields CDR1 MNHEY and CDR2 SMNVEV (reference sequence). V gave up 4 bases and J gave up 3 bases, with 4 bases separating them. This CDR3 comprises 12 residues.

This clonotype was counted many times. The chain employs TRBV29-1 and TRBJ2-5; maybe TRBD1 (5 bases). Germline CDR1 SQVTM, CDR2 ANQGSEA. The CDR3 extends over 11 amino acids. V gave up 4 bases and J gave up 2 bases, with 5 bases separating them. The CDR3 here is CSVGQQETQYF. The CDR3 coding sequence is TGCAGCGTTGGACAGCAAGAGACCCAGTACTTC.

This clonotype showed up many times. The V and J genes are TRBV3-1 and TRBJ1-5, with 7 positions matching TRBD1. CDR3 length equals 16 residues. The J segment lost 6 bases and the V segment lost 1 base, leaving 9 bases of the junction unmatched. Germline V gene lookup returns CDR1 LGHDT and CDR2 YNNKEL (reference sequence). For the CDR3, the DNA is TGTGCCAGCAGCCAAGGCGGTGCACAGGGGCTTCAGCCCCAGCATTTT. It codes for CASSQGGAQGLQPQHF.

At least ten counts were recorded for this clonotype. The chain combines TRBV25-1 with TRBJ1-5; 7 nucleotides agree with TRBD1. The CDR3 sequence is 14 residues long. Germline trimming cut 4 bases from V and 4 bases from J; bases unmatched to any gene: 4. Germline lookup yields CDR1 MGHDK and CDR2 SYGVNS. The CDR3: CASSVTGANQPQHF. The CDR3 bases are TGTGCCAGCAGTGTTACAGGGGCTAATCAGCCCCAGCATTTT.

This clonotype came up many times. The V and J genes are TRBV5-6 and TRBJ2-2; 9 bases are a match to TRBD1. The CDR3 length is 14 residues. Per germline, CDR1 SGHDT and CDR2 YYEEEE. Trimming took 1 base from V and 6 from J; bases not matched to a gene: 1. The CDR3 nucleotides are TGTGCCAGCAGCTTGACAGGGGGCCCCGGGGAGCTGTTTTTT. Protein sequence: CASSLTGGPGELFF.

The sample holds many counts of this clonotype. V gene TRBV20-1 combines with J gene TRBJ2-2, with 11 bases that match TRBD2. This CDR3 comprises 15 residues. From germline, CDR1 is DFQATT and CDR2 SNEGSKA (reference sequence). V lost 1 base to trimming and J lost 5 bases; unmatched junction nucleotides: 3. The CDR3 loop is CSARGLAGFTGELFF. In DNA form, the CDR3 reads TGCAGTGCTAGAGGACTAGCGGGATTTACCGGGGAGCTGTTTTTT.

Ten or more counts support this clonotype. This chain joins TRBV20-1 and TRBJ2-1; unclear D gene. This CDR3 has 13 residues. CDR1 and CDR2 (germline): DFQATT, SNEGSKA (reference sequence). V lost 5 bases and J 6 bases, leaving 14 bases between the germline ends. CDR3 bases: TGCAGTGCTTCCTTCGGTAGCCTCAATGAGCAGTTCTTC. Its protein product is CSASFGSLNEQFF.